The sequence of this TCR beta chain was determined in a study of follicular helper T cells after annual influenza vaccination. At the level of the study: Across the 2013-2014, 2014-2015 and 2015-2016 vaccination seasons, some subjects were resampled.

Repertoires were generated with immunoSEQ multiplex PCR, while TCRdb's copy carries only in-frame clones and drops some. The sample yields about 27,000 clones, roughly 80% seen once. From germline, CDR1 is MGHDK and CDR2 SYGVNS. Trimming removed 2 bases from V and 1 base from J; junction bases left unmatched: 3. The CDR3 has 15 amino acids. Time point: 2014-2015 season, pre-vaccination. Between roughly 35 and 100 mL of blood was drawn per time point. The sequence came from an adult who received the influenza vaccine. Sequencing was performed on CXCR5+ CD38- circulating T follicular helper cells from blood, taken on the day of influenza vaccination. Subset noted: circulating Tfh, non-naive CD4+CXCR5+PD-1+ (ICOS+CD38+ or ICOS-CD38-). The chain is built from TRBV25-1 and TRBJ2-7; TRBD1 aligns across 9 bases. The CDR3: CASSEPGTGSYEQYF. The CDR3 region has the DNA TGTGCCAGCAGTGAACCCGGGACAGGGTCCTACGAGCAGTACTTC.